This T cell receptor beta chain was sequenced during a study of T-cell reconstitution after alpha-beta-depleted transplantation in children. Study results and caveats: Several hundred rapidly expanded clones from non-depleted graft cells reportedly supplied alpha-beta T cells about two months post-transplant. Day-60 TCRbeta diversity that was high in some patients was derived from surviving recipient T cells and thymic progenitors. By one year post-transplant, T-cell counts and diversity largely arose from T cells that were newly produced.

This clonotype was seen ten or more times. No antigen is known for it. Using unique molecular identifiers, the investigators prepared the TCRbeta library. One entry per CDR3 protein results from TCRdb running MiXCR on the PCR reads. The sample has about a million distinct CDR3 sequences, around 30% seen once. Sequencing used PBMCs, mostly from graft donor cells, obtained 360 days after TCRalphabeta/CD19-depleted stem cell transplant. The receptor was isolated from a boy in the first two years of life who had a stem cell transplant for SCID, so the T cells may come from the graft donor.

Here the CDR3 DNA reads TGCGCCAGCAGCTTTCCCGGGCCAGGGCGCGCAGATACGCAGTATTTT. This gives the protein CASSFPGPGRADTQYF. The gene calls are TRBV10-2 and TRBJ2-3; tentative D call: TRBD1 (5 bases). The V and J ends lost 6 bases and 4 bases respectively, with 20 bases between them. The CDR3 is made up of 16 amino acids. The germline gives CDR1 WSHSY, CDR2 SAAADI.